Listed below are T cell receptor beta chains from one sample, sequenced in a study of T cells in Graves' hyperthyroidism and ophthalmopathy. TCRdb called the multiplex PCR reads again in MiXCR, with one record for every CDR3 protein. This table holds some 500,000 distinct CDR3 sequences, around 16% found once. The sample comprised blood. The receptors come from a woman aged 25-40 years with Graves' ophthalmopathy. Both conserved end residues are part of each CDR3. The D gene is left open where the match is weak. Not every row has a clone size; where given, it reads once, few, many or a size class.

clone_size: many; v_call: TRBV6-1; d_call: -; j_call: TRBJ1-6; cdr3_aa: CASRAWAQRSLNSPLHF; cdr3_nt: TGTGCCAGCAGGGCATGGGCACAAAGGAGCTTAAATTCACCCCTCCACTTT
clone_size: few; v_call: TRBV6-6; d_call: TRBD1; j_call: TRBJ2-6; cdr3_aa: CASSYSRGLGANVLTF; cdr3_nt: TGTGCCAGCAGTTACTCGAGGGGGCTGGGGGCCAACGTCCTGACTTTC
clone_size: many; v_call: TRBV7-6; d_call: -; j_call: TRBJ2-5; cdr3_aa: CASSWSGETQYF; cdr3_nt: TGTGCCAGCAGCTGGAGCGGGGAGACCCAGTACTTC
clone_size: -; v_call: TRBV7-3; d_call: TRBD2; j_call: TRBJ2-5; cdr3_aa: CASGRAGGIGETQYF; cdr3_nt: TGTGCCAGCGGGAGGGCCGGGGGTATTGGAGAGACCCAGTACTTC
clone_size: -; v_call: TRBV20-1; d_call: -; j_call: TRBJ2-7; cdr3_aa: CSASPQGGEQYF; cdr3_nt: TGCAGTGCTAGCCCCCAGGGGGGCGAGCAGTACTTC
clone_size: many; v_call: TRBV30; d_call: TRBD2; j_call: TRBJ2-5; cdr3_aa: CAWSPTSRETQYF; cdr3_nt: TGTGCCTGGAGTCCGACTAGCCGAGAGACCCAGTACTTC
clone_size: -; v_call: TRBV11-3; d_call: TRBD2; j_call: TRBJ2-2; cdr3_aa: CASSSRAGGGELFF; cdr3_nt: TGTGCCAGCAGCTCCAGAGCGGGAGGTGGGGAGCTGTTTTTT
clone_size: many; v_call: TRBV2; d_call: -; j_call: TRBJ2-7; cdr3_aa: CASSVGFRSQKYEQYF; cdr3_nt: TGTGCCAGCAGTGTGGGATTTAGATCCCAAAAGTACGAGCAGTACTTC
clone_size: many; v_call: TRBV27; d_call: TRBD1; j_call: TRBJ1-1; cdr3_aa: CASSTGGTEAFF; cdr3_nt: TGTGCCAGCAGTACAGGGGGCACTGAAGCTTTCTTT
clone_size: few; v_call: TRBV28; d_call: -; j_call: TRBJ2-6; cdr3_aa: CASSFWLPGANVLTF; cdr3_nt: TGTGCCAGCAGTTTCTGGCTTCCTGGGGCCAACGTCCTGACTTTC
clone_size: once; v_call: TRBV7-2; d_call: -; j_call: TRBJ2-7; cdr3_aa: CASSLRSLGSGEQYF; cdr3_nt: TGTGCCAGCAGCTTAAGGTCCTTAGGGTCTGGAGAGCAGTACTTC
clone_size: many; v_call: TRBV12-3/TRBV12-4; d_call: -; j_call: TRBJ1-5; cdr3_aa: CASRLGQPQHF; cdr3_nt: TGTGCCAGCAGACTAGGGCAGCCCCAGCATTTT
clone_size: few; v_call: TRBV25-1; d_call: TRBD1; j_call: TRBJ1-1; cdr3_aa: CASRREGANTEAFF; cdr3_nt: TGTGCCAGCCGACGCGAGGGGGCCAACACTGAAGCTTTCTTT
clone_size: many; v_call: TRBV6-1; d_call: -; j_call: TRBJ1-2; cdr3_aa: CASSGTETNYGYTF; cdr3_nt: TGTGCCAGCAGTGGGACTGAAACTAACTATGGCTACACCTTC
clone_size: many; v_call: TRBV18; d_call: -; j_call: TRBJ1-2; cdr3_aa: CASSPPSGVGYGYTF; cdr3_nt: TGTGCCAGCTCACCACCCTCAGGGGTCGGGTATGGCTACACCTTC
clone_size: many; v_call: TRBV20-1; d_call: TRBD1; j_call: TRBJ1-6; cdr3_aa: CSADRGRSYNSPLHF; cdr3_nt: TGCAGTGCTGACAGGGGGCGATCCTATAATTCACCCCTCCACTTT
clone_size: once; v_call: TRBV6-1; d_call: TRBD1; j_call: TRBJ1-6; cdr3_aa: CASTQGTNSPLHF; cdr3_nt: TGTGCCAGCACACAGGGGACGAATTCACCCCTCCACTTT
clone_size: many; v_call: TRBV20-1; d_call: -; j_call: TRBJ2-3; cdr3_aa: CSASWLGSTDTQYF; cdr3_nt: TGCAGTGCTAGTTGGTTAGGGAGCACAGATACGCAGTATTTT
clone_size: many; v_call: TRBV30; d_call: TRBD2; j_call: TRBJ2-1; cdr3_aa: CAWCGSPRDEQFF; cdr3_nt: TGTGCCTGGTGCGGGAGCCCGAGGGATGAGCAGTTCTTC
clone_size: many; v_call: TRBV6-2/TRBV6-3; d_call: -; j_call: TRBJ2-5; cdr3_aa: CASSSRPGLETQYF; cdr3_nt: TGTGCCAGCAGTTCTCGGCCCGGGTTGGAGACCCAGTACTTC
clone_size: -; v_call: TRBV29-1; d_call: -; j_call: TRBJ2-5; cdr3_aa: CSVALQTQYF; cdr3_nt: TGCAGCGTTGCCCTGCAGACCCAGTACTTC
clone_size: many; v_call: TRBV28; d_call: TRBD1; j_call: TRBJ1-2; cdr3_aa: CASSRQGFYGYTF; cdr3_nt: TGTGCCAGCAGCAGACAGGGTTTCTATGGCTACACCTTC
clone_size: -; v_call: TRBV7-2; d_call: TRBD1; j_call: TRBJ2-1; cdr3_aa: CASSLGGTGGNEQFF; cdr3_nt: TGTGCCAGCAGCTTAGGGGGGACAGGGGGCAATGAGCAGTTCTTC
clone_size: -; v_call: TRBV14; d_call: TRBD2; j_call: TRBJ2-1; cdr3_aa: CASSGRYYNEQFF; cdr3_nt: TGTGCCAGTAGCGGGAGGTACTACAATGAGCAGTTCTTC
clone_size: few; v_call: TRBV20-1; d_call: -; j_call: TRBJ2-2; cdr3_aa: CSAAGLQNTGELFF; cdr3_nt: TGCAGTGCGGCGGGACTTCAAAACACCGGGGAGCTGTTTTTT
clone_size: many; v_call: TRBV2; d_call: -; j_call: TRBJ2-7; cdr3_aa: CASRRENYEQYF; cdr3_nt: TGTGCCAGCAGACGGGAAAACTACGAGCAGTACTTC
clone_size: -; v_call: TRBV20-1; d_call: -; j_call: TRBJ2-3; cdr3_aa: CSARGGGEVVDTQYF; cdr3_nt: TGCAGTGCTAGGGGAGGAGGGGAGGTAGTGGATACGCAGTATTTT
clone_size: many; v_call: TRBV3-1; d_call: -; j_call: TRBJ2-3; cdr3_aa: CASSLGGGGSYAYF; cdr3_nt: TGTGCCAGCAGCCTAGGGGGCGGCGGGAGTTATGCGTATTTT
clone_size: many; v_call: TRBV28; d_call: -; j_call: TRBJ2-5; cdr3_aa: CASSINGETQYF; cdr3_nt: TGTGCCAGCAGTATCAACGGAGAGACCCAGTACTTC
clone_size: many; v_call: TRBV3-1; d_call: TRBD1; j_call: TRBJ2-1; cdr3_aa: CASSLYGQGYNEQFF; cdr3_nt: TGTGCCAGCAGCCTATATGGACAGGGTTACAATGAGCAGTTCTTC
clone_size: many; v_call: TRBV7-8; d_call: TRBD2; j_call: TRBJ2-1; cdr3_aa: CASGVAGARHEQFF; cdr3_nt: TGTGCCAGCGGTGTAGCGGGAGCGAGGCATGAGCAGTTCTTC
clone_size: few; v_call: TRBV18; d_call: TRBD2; j_call: TRBJ2-7; cdr3_aa: CASSPPGLAGIYEQYF; cdr3_nt: TGTGCCAGCTCACCACCGGGACTAGCGGGGATCTACGAGCAGTACTTC
clone_size: many; v_call: TRBV12-3/TRBV12-4; d_call: -; j_call: TRBJ1-1; cdr3_aa: CASSLLFDRLIGGTYTEAFF; cdr3_nt: TGTGCCAGCAGTCTCCTATTTGATCGCCTAATTGGCGGTACCTACACTGAAGCTTTCTTT
clone_size: -; v_call: TRBV7-2; d_call: -; j_call: TRBJ2-7; cdr3_aa: CASSLAGVYNEQYF; cdr3_nt: TGTGCCAGCAGCTTAGCGGGAGTCTACAATGAGCAGTACTTC
clone_size: -; v_call: TRBV11-2; d_call: TRBD2; j_call: TRBJ2-1; cdr3_aa: CASSSPGGLAGPGDNEQFF; cdr3_nt: TGTGCCAGCAGCTCACCAGGGGGGCTAGCGGGACCCGGAGACAATGAGCAGTTCTTC